This T cell receptor beta chain is drawn from a study of blood T cell repertoires in COVID-19. Study background: The United States, Italy and Spain supplied acute and convalescent COVID-19 samples.

Clones were sequenced by immunoSEQ multiplex PCR, and TCRdb holds only the in-frame ones, with some missing. The table shows 250,000 or so clones, with about 89% occurring only once. This clone was seen a few times. Per the germline V gene, CDR1 is SGHRS and CDR2 is YFSETQ. J lost 8 bases, V lost 4 bases, and 2 bases had no gene match. The length of the CDR3 is 13 residues. The sequence was collected from a man aged 40-55 years with active or convalescent COVID-19. Sequencing used peripheral blood. The rearrangement joins TRBV5-1 to TRBJ1-6, with 8 bases matching TRBD1. Here the CDR3 DNA reads TGCGCCAGCAGCCAGACAGGGGATTCACCCCTCCACTTT. Translation: CASSQTGDSPLHF.